This T cell receptor (beta chain) was retrieved from a study of T-cell reconstitution after alpha-beta-depleted transplantation in children. This sample's TCRbeta library carried unique molecular identifier barcodes. In TCRdb, the PCR reads were re-called with MiXCR into one record per CDR3 protein. The sample holds 150,000 to 250,000 distinct CDR3 sequences; roughly 15% are singletons and the top ten take 13%. This clonotype was counted many times. This TCR came from a human donor who donated a stem cell graft to a child with acute lymphoblastic leukemia. Material: PBMCs from the stem cell graft donor, obtained from the stem cell graft.

Here the CDR3 reads CASSPDIPNTIYF. CDR3 bases: TGCGCCAGCAGCCCTGACATTCCAAACACCATATATTTT. The chain recombines TRBV5-1 with TRBJ1-3; no clear D. Germline CDR1 reads SGHRS; CDR2 reads YFSETQ. The CDR3 runs to 13 residues. V lost 4 bases to trimming and J lost 6 bases, with 11 bases between them.